This section outlines one T cell receptor beta chain sequence together with its context. As yet, its antigen is unknown. The length of the CDR3 is 15 residues. V was shortened by 5 bases and J by 3 bases, with 16 bases between the two germline ends. The germline gives CDR1 SGHTA, CDR2 FQGNSA. This entry belongs to a study of response to subunit inactivated influenza vaccine. General study results and limits: The authors offered the suggestion that each seasonal influenza vaccination recruits few new T cells.

TCRdb reprocessed the RT-PCR reads via MiXCR and lists one record per CDR3 protein. Among roughly 710,000 distinct CDR3 sequences, 13% to 15% were seen once, and the ten largest hold about 7.4%. This clonotype was obtained from a man aged 50-59 years who received an inactivated influenza vaccine. The chain is built from TRBV7-2 and TRBJ1-1, with D uncertain. Sequencing was performed on PBMCs from blood, taken 14 to 15 days before vaccination. CDR3 DNA: TGTGCCAGCAGCCTCCGCCCGAACGGGGACACTGAAGCTTTCTTT. This encodes CASSLRPNGDTEAFF.